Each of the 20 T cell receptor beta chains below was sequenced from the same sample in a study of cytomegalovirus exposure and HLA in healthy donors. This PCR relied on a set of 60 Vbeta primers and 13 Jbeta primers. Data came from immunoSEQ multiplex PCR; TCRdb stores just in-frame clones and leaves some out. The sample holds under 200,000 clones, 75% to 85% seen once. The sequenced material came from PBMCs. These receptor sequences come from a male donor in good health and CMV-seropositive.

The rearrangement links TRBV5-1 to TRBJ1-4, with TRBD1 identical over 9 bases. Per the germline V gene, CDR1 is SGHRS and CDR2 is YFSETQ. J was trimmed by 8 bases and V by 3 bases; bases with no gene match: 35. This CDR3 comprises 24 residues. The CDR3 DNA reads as TGCGCCAGCAGCTGGCGAACCGGGACAGGGTATTTTTCGGACCCACCGTTCCTCCCCGAAAAACTGTTTTTT. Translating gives CASSWRTGTGYFSDPPFLPEKLFF.

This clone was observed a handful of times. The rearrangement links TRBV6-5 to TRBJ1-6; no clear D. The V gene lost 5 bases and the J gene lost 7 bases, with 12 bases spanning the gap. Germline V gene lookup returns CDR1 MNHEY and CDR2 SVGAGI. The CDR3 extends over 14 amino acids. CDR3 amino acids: CASSENSENSPLHF. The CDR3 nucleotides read TGTGCCAGCAGTGAAAATAGTGAGAATTCACCCCTCCACTTT.

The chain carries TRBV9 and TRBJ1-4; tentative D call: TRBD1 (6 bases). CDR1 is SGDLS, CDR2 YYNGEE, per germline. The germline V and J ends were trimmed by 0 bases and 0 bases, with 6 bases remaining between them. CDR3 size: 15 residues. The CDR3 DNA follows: TGTGCCAGCAGCGTAGAGGGGGCAACTAATGAAAAACTGTTTTTT. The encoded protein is CASSVEGATNEKLFF. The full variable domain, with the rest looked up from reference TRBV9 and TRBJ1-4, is DSGVTQTPKHLITATGQRVTLRCSPRSGDLSVYWYQQSLDQGLQFLIQYYNGEERAKGNILERFSAQQFPDLHSELNLSSLELGDSALYFCASSVEGATNEKLFFGSGTQLSVL.

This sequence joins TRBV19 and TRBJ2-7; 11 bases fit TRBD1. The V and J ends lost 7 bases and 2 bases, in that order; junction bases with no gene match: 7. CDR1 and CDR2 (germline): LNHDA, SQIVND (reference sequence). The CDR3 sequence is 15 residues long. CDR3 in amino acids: CASTAGQGATYEQYF. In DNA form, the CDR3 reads TGTGCCAGTACCGCTGGACAGGGGGCTACCTACGAGCAGTACTTC.

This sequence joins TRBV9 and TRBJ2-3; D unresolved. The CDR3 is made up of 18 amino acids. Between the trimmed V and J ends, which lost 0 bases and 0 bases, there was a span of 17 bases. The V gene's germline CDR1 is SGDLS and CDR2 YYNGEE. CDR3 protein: CASSVAPFEAKSTDTQYF. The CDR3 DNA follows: TGTGCCAGCAGCGTAGCCCCCTTTGAGGCCAAAAGCACAGATACGCAGTATTTT.

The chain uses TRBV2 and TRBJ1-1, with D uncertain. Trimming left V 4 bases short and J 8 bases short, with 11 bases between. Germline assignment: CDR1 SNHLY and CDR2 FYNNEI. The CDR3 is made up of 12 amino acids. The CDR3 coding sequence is TGTGCCAGCAGTGCGGTTCCTCGAGAAGCTTTCTTT. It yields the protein CASSAVPREAFF.

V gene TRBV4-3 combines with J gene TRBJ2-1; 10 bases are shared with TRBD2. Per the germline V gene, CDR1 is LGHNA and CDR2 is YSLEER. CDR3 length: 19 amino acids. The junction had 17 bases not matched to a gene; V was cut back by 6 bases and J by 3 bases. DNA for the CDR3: TGCGCCAGCAGGGACTTTGAGGAGAATACTAGCGGGAACTACAATGAGCAGTTCTTC. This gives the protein CASRDFEENTSGNYNEQFF.

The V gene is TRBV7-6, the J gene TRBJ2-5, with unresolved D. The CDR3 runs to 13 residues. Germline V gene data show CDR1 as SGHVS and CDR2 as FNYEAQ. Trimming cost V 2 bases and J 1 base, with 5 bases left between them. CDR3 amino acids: CASSLLLQETQYF. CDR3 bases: TGTGCCAGCAGCTTACTCCTCCAAGAGACCCAGTACTTC.

CDR3 sequence: CASSPFLADLQETQYF. The CDR3 nucleotides read TGTGCCAGCAGCCCCTTCTTAGCGGACTTGCAAGAGACCCAGTACTTC. V usage is TRBV5-6 and J usage is TRBJ2-5, with TRBD2 as a possible D gene (6 bases). Germline CDR1 is SGHDT and CDR2 is YYEEEE. This CDR3 spans 16 amino acids. The V gene lost 4 bases and the J gene lost 2 bases, with 18 bases spanning the gap.

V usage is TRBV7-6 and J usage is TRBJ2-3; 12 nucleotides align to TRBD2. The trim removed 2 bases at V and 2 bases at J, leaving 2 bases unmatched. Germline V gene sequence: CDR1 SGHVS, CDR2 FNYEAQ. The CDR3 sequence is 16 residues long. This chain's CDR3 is CASSLTSGGPTDTQYF. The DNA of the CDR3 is TGTGCCAGCAGCTTAACTAGCGGGGGGCCCACAGATACGCAGTATTTT.

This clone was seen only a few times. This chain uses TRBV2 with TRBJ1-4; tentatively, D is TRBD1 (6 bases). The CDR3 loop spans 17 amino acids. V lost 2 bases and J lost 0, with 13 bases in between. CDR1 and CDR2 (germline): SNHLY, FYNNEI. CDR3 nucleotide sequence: TGTGCCAGCAGTGAAACGGACAGAAGTGCAACTAATGAAAAACTGTTTTTT. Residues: CASSETDRSATNEKLFF.

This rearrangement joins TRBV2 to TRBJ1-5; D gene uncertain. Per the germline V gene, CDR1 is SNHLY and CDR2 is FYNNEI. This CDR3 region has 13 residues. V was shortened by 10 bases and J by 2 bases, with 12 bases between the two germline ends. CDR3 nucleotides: TGTGCCACCCAGAGGGAGGGCAATCAGCCCCAGCATTTT. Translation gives CATQREGNQPQHF.

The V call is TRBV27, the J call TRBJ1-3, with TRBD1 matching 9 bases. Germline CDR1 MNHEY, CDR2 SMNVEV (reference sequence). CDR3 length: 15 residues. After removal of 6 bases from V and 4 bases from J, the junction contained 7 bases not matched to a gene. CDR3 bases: TGTGCCAGCAGCGTTACAGGGGGCGCCGGAAACACCATATATTTT. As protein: CASSVTGGAGNTIYF.

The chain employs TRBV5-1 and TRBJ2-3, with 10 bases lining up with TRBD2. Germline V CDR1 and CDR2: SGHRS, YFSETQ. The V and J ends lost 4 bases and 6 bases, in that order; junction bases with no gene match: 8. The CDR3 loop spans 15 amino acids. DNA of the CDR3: TGCGCCAGCAGCCTCAGCGGGGGGGATTTTGATACGCAGTATTTT. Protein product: CASSLSGGDFDTQYF. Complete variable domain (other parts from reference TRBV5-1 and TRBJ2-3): KAGVTQTPRYLIKTRGQQVTLSCSPISGHRSVSWYQQTPGQGLQFLFEYFSETQRNKGNFPGRFSGRQFSNSRSEMNVSTLELGDSALYLCASSLSGGDFDTQYFGPGTRLTVL.

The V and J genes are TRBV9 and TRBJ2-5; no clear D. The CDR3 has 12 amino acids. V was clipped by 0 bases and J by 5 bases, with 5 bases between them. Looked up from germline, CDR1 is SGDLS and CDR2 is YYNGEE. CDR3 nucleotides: TGTGCCAGCAGCGTAGACGCGGAGACCCAGTACTTC. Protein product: CASSVDAETQYF.

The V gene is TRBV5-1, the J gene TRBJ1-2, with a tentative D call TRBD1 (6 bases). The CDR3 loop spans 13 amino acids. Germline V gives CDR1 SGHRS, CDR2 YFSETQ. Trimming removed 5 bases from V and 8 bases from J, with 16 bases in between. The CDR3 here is CASSFIQGRGYTF. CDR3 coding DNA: TGCGCCAGCAGTTTCATACAGGGACGCGGCTACACCTTC.

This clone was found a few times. CDR3 amino acids: CASSEWHYSGNTIYF. The CDR3 bases are TGTGCCAGCAGTGAATGGCACTACTCTGGAAACACCATATATTTT. This chain connects TRBV6-1 to TRBJ1-3; no clear D gene. CDR1 MNHNS and CDR2 SASEGT come from the germline V gene. V shed 2 bases and J shed 0 bases, with 8 bases lying between them. CDR3 length equals 15 residues.

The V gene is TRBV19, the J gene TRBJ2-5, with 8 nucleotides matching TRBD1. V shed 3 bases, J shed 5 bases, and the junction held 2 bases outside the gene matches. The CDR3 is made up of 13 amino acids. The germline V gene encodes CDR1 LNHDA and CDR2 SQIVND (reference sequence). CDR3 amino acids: CASSMTGVETQYF. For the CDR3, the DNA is TGTGCCAGTAGTATGACAGGGGTGGAGACCCAGTACTTC. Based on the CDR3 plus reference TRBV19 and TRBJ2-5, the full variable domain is DGGITQSPKYLFRKEGQNVTLSCEQNLNHDAMYWYRQDPGQGLRLIYYSQIVNDFQKGDIAEGYSVSREKKESFPLTVTSAQKNPTAFYLCASSMTGVETQYFGPGTRLLVL.

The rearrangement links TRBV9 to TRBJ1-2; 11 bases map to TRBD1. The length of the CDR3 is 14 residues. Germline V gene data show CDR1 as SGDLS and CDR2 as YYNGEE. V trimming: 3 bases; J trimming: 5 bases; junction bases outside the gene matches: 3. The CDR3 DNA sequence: TGTGCCAGCAGCGGTGGGGACAGGGGGTATGGCTACACCTTC. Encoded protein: CASSGGDRGYGYTF.

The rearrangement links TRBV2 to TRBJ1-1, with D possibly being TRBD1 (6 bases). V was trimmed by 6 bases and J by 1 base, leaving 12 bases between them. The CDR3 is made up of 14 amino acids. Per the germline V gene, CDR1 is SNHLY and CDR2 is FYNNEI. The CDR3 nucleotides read TGTGCCAGCAGGTGGGACATATCGAACACTGAAGCTTTCTTT. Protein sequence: CASRWDISNTEAFF.